The 30 T cell receptor beta chains reported below all come from one sample, sequenced in a study of T cells in Graves' hyperthyroidism and ophthalmopathy. Researchers amplified the TCR beta CDR3 regions from RNA transcripts. When the TCR CDR3 underwent first-round RT-PCR, the HTBI primer set was used. TCRdb independently ran MiXCR on the multiplex PCR reads; one entry per CDR3 protein. The sample holds a few hundred thousand distinct CDR3 sequences; roughly 19% are singletons and the top ten take 3.7%. Source material: blood. The receptors come from a woman under 30 with Graves' hyperthyroidism.

In its sample, this clonotype was seen many times. The V and J genes are TRBV6-5 and TRBJ1-2, with D possibly matching TRBD1 (6 bases). The germline gives CDR1 MNHEY, CDR2 SVGAGI. With 4 bases removed from V and 7 bases from J, the gap between germline ends came to 16 bases. The CDR3 has 14 residues. The CDR3 bases are TGTGCCAGCAGTTCGTTACAGGGAAGAGGTGGCTACACCTTC. It is translated as CASSSLQGRGGYTF.

This clonotype was counted at least ten times. The chain couples TRBV12-3 or TRBV12-4 to TRBJ2-5; TRBD1 is a possible D gene (5 bases). With 2 bases removed from V and 4 bases from J, the gap between germline ends came to 17 bases. CDR3 length: 16 residues. The CDR3 loop reads CASSLRLTVGTETQYF. CDR3 in DNA: TGTGCCAGCAGTTTAAGGCTGACAGTGGGCACAGAGACCCAGTACTTC.

This clonotype was counted many times. This rearrangement joins TRBV6-1 to TRBJ1-1; D is uncertain. The germline V gene encodes CDR1 MNHNS and CDR2 SASEGT. V lost 2 bases to trimming and J lost 9 bases, with 10 bases between them. The CDR3 loop spans 12 amino acids. This CDR3 is CASSESRTQAFF. The CDR3 nucleotides read TGTGCCAGCAGTGAATCCAGGACCCAAGCTTTCTTT.

Details on this clonotype: Given a much more abundant clone one base away, this may be a read error. The V and J genes are TRBV12-3 or TRBV12-4 and TRBJ2-2, with TRBD2 as a possible D gene (5 bases). The CDR3 extends over 14 amino acids. The CDR3, as DNA: TGTGCCAGCAGTTTGGTCCTCCGGGCCGGGGAGCTGTGTTTT. Translation gives CASSLVLRAGELCF.

This clonotype was counted at least ten times. V is TRBV20-1 and J is TRBJ2-7; D possibly corresponds to TRBD1 (7 bases). The V end lost 3 bases, the J end lost 2 bases, and 17 bases lay between the germline ends. The CDR3 sequence is 15 residues long. CDR1 is DFQATT and CDR2 is SNEGSKA in the germline V gene (reference sequence). This CDR3 reads CSARSQGGPTYEQYF. Written as DNA, the CDR3 is TGCAGTGCTAGGTCTCAGGGGGGACCAACCTACGAGCAGTACTTC.

This chain uses TRBV20-1 with TRBJ1-5; weak D call: TRBD1 (6 bases). CDR3 length equals 14 residues. The germline gives CDR1 DFQATT, CDR2 SNEGSKA (reference sequence). V was trimmed by 4 bases and J by 2 bases, leaving 12 bases between them. The chain's CDR3 is CSATEGDGNQPQHF. The CDR3 DNA reads TGCAGTGCTACCGAGGGGGACGGCAATCAGCCCCAGCATTTT.

V and J are TRBV29-1 and TRBJ1-2; 7 positions match TRBD1. V lost 6 bases, J lost 6 bases, and 10 bases stayed unmatched. The V gene's germline CDR1 is SQVTM and CDR2 ANQGSEA. CDR3 length equals 13 residues. CDR3: CSVEQGRRDGYTF. For the CDR3, the DNA is TGCAGCGTCGAACAGGGGAGGAGAGATGGCTACACCTTC.

In this sample, this clonotype turned up many times. The gene calls are TRBV19 and TRBJ1-5, with D unclear. Germline lookup yields CDR1 LNHDA and CDR2 SQIVND (reference sequence). V lost 0 bases and J lost 3, with 6 bases in between. The CDR3 has 14 residues. The DNA of the CDR3 is TGTGCCAGTAGTATAGAGGGATACAATCAGCCCCAGCATTTT. Protein product: CASSIEGYNQPQHF.

There are many counts of this clonotype. In nucleotides, the CDR3 is TGTGCCAGCAGTCTGGGGACAGGGAAGGGAGAGACCCAGTACTTC. Translated: CASSLGTGKGETQYF. The chain joins TRBV2 to TRBJ2-5; TRBD1 agrees at 9 bases. Trimming cost V 5 bases and J 4 bases; bases outside gene matches: 8. The CDR3 has 15 residues. Per germline, CDR1 SNHLY and CDR2 FYNNEI. The full variable domain, with the rest looked up from reference TRBV2 and TRBJ2-5, is EPEVTQTPSHQVTQMGQEVILRCVPISNHLYFYWYRQILGQKVEFLVSFYNNEISEKSEIFDDQFSVERPDGSNFTLKIRSTKLEDSAMYFCASSLGTGKGETQYFGPGTRLLVL.

This clonotype was observed at least ten times. This sequence joins TRBV12-3 or TRBV12-4 and TRBJ2-5; no clear D gene. The CDR3 sequence is 15 residues long. Deletions cut 2 bases from V and 2 bases from J, with 12 bases between. Written as DNA, the CDR3 is TGTGCCAGCAGTTTATCGCTGGGTTATCAAGAGACCCAGTACTTC. As protein: CASSLSLGYQETQYF.

Worth noting for this clonotype: This sequence may be a read error, since a much larger clone differs from it by one base. This rearrangement joins TRBV6-5 to TRBJ1-2; 8 nucleotides align to TRBD1. This CDR3 comprises 16 residues. Germline lookup yields CDR1 MNHEY and CDR2 SVGAGI. Here the CDR3 reads CASSHSIRQGADGYTF. CDR3 DNA sequence: TGTGCCAGCAGTCACTCGATCCGTCAGGGGGCCGACGGCTACACCTTC.

This clonotype was observed many times. In DNA, the CDR3 is TGCAGTGCTAGAGATCGGGAGGGGGGGAACATACTCGAGCAGTACTTC. As protein: CSARDREGGNILEQYF. The chain recombines TRBV20-1 with TRBJ2-7, with 8 bases lining up with TRBD2. The CDR3 is 16 residues long. The V gene end was trimmed by 0 bases and the J gene end by 6 bases; junction bases not matched to a gene: 13. Looked up from germline, CDR1 is DFQATT and CDR2 is SNEGSKA (reference sequence).

There are many counts of this clonotype. One junction end disagrees with the germline gene, perhaps due to a read error. The V gene is TRBV4-1, the J gene TRBJ1-1; D is unclear. The CDR3 is made up of 11 amino acids. Germline values: CDR1 MGHRA, CDR2 YSYEKL. The CDR3 region is CASSHETEAFF. The CDR3 coding sequence is TGCGCCAGCAGCCATGAGACTGAAGCCTTCTTT.

This clonotype was counted ten times or more. The chain is built from TRBV12-3 or TRBV12-4 and TRBJ2-7, with D perhaps matching TRBD1 or TRBD2 (5 bases each). This CDR3 contains 15 residues. Trimming shortened V by 6 bases and J by 4 bases, and 19 bases separated the two germline ends. The CDR3 is CASSTSGTAFYEQYF. CDR3 nucleotides: TGTGCCAGCAGCACCTCCGGGACCGCTTTTTACGAGCAGTACTTC.

In the case of this clonotype: Given a much more abundant clone one base away, this may be a read error. Because the CDR3 is missing its conserved closing phenylalanine or tryptophan, this is likely a read error. The V gene is TRBV6-1, the J gene TRBJ1-2; TRBD1 matches 9 bases. The trim removed 4 bases at V and 6 bases at J, leaving 3 bases unmatched. The CDR3 is 13 residues long. In germline, CDR1 is MNHNS, CDR2 SASEGT. The CDR3 DNA follows: TGTGCCAGCAGTGGGGACAGGGCGAATGGCTACACCTAC. It is translated as CASSGDRANGYTY.

In its sample, this clonotype was seen many times. This sequence joins TRBV6-2 or TRBV6-3 and TRBJ1-5; TRBD1 matches at 9 bases. This CDR3 has 17 residues. V was clipped by 6 bases and J by 7 bases; unmatched bases: 16. Per the germline V gene, CDR1 is MNHEY and CDR2 is SVGEGT. CDR3 sequence: CASSRLYRGLFTQPQHF. CDR3 nucleotides: TGTGCCAGCAGCCGACTATACAGGGGGCTTTTCACCCAGCCCCAGCATTTT.

This clonotype was seen only a few times. The chain is built from TRBV20-1 and TRBJ2-5; no clear D gene. In germline, CDR1 is DFQATT, CDR2 SNEGSKA (reference sequence). Trimming pared 6 bases from V and 2 bases from J, leaving 7 bases between. This CDR3 region has 11 residues. Here the CDR3 reads CSAQDQETQYF. CDR3 nucleotide sequence: TGCAGTGCCCAGGATCAAGAGACCCAGTACTTC.

The sample holds many counts of this clonotype. The chain employs TRBV6-5 and TRBJ2-7; either TRBD1 or TRBD2 may supply D (5 bases each). CDR3 size: 14 residues. Germline CDR1 reads MNHEY; CDR2 reads SVGAGI. V lost 6 bases and J lost 5, with 17 bases in between. The CDR3 DNA is TGTGCCAGCAGCACCTCGAGGGGTGGGAACGAGCAGTACTTC. Amino acids: CASSTSRGGNEQYF.

This clonotype has ten or more counts. V and J are TRBV4-1 and TRBJ2-7, with 9 nucleotides matching TRBD1. Germline CDR1 is MGHRA and CDR2 is YSYEKL. The V gene end was trimmed by 3 bases and the J gene end by 3 bases; junction bases not matched to a gene: 9. This CDR3 spans 16 amino acids. CDR3 amino acids: CASSHPTGTGYYEQYF. CDR3 nucleotides: TGCGCCAGCAGCCACCCAACCGGGACAGGGTACTACGAGCAGTACTTC.

In its sample, this clonotype was seen many times. V gene TRBV6-2 or TRBV6-3 combines with J gene TRBJ2-5, with D possibly being TRBD1 or TRBD2 (6 bases each). In germline, CDR1 is MNHEY, CDR2 SVGEGT. This CDR3 is built from 14 residues. Trimming took 0 bases from V and 5 from J, leaving 10 bases between them. In DNA form, the CDR3 reads TGTGCCAGCAGTTACTCGGGGGGCTGGGAGACCCAGTACTTC. Translation: CASSYSGGWETQYF.

Many counts were recorded for this clonotype. The chain combines TRBV7-2 with TRBJ2-7, with 9 bases identical to TRBD1. Germline V gene data show CDR1 as SGHTA and CDR2 as FQGNSA. The CDR3 is 15 residues long. Losses at the gene ends were 2 bases for V and 4 bases for J; bases not matched to a gene: 6. CDR3 loop: CASSLSQGANYEQYF. The CDR3 DNA reads TGTGCCAGCAGCTTATCACAGGGGGCAAATTACGAGCAGTACTTC.

This clonotype was seen at least ten times. The genes are TRBV11-3 and TRBJ2-7; D is undetermined. From germline, CDR1 is SGHNT and CDR2 YENEEA. Trimming removed 3 bases at V and 5 bases at J, with 14 bases between. The length of the CDR3 is 14 residues. CDR3 loop: CASSLSRIGNEQYF. For the CDR3, the DNA is TGTGCCAGCAGCTTGAGTAGGATCGGCAACGAGCAGTACTTC.

The sample holds many counts of this clonotype. The rearrangement joins TRBV27 to TRBJ2-5; no reliable D call. The germline CDR1 and CDR2 sequences are MNHEY and SMNVEV (reference sequence). With 4 bases removed from V and 2 bases from J, the gap between germline ends came to 11 bases. The CDR3 is made up of 14 amino acids. CDR3 nucleotide sequence: TGTGCCAGCAGTTCCATTGGGCAGCAAGAGACCCAGTACTTC. It translates to CASSSIGQQETQYF.

This clonotype was detected ten times or more. V is TRBV12-3 or TRBV12-4 and J is TRBJ1-5; 8 nucleotides agree with TRBD1. V trimming: 5 bases; J trimming: 7 bases; junction bases outside the gene matches: 13. This CDR3 has 16 amino acids. The CDR3 DNA follows: TGTGCCAGCAGTCGCTCACATAACAGGGGGAGACAGCCCCAGCATTTT. Protein sequence: CASSRSHNRGRQPQHF.

In its sample, this clonotype was seen a few times. The V gene is TRBV6-1, the J gene TRBJ2-5; maybe TRBD2 (6 bases). The CDR3 spans 16 residues. V was trimmed by 6 bases and J by 4 bases, leaving 21 bases between them. Per the germline V gene, CDR1 is MNHNS and CDR2 is SASEGT. The CDR3 DNA reads as TGTGCCAGCAGCGTCCCGAAGGTGCGGAGGGGAGAGACCCAGTACTTC. Translated, it gives CASSVPKVRRGETQYF.

The sample holds many counts of this clonotype. The rearrangement uses TRBV7-2 and TRBJ2-7, with no clear D. The CDR3 runs to 12 residues. CDR1 is SGHTA, CDR2 FQGNSA, per germline. Trimming removed 4 bases at V and 6 bases at J, with 10 bases between. This chain's CDR3 is CASSSPRREQYF. The CDR3 region has the DNA TGTGCCAGCAGCTCCCCCCGGCGCGAGCAGTACTTC.

In its sample, this clonotype was seen many times. The chain uses TRBV20-1 and TRBJ2-5; D gene ambiguous. This CDR3 has 12 amino acids. CDR1 and CDR2 (germline): DFQATT, SNEGSKA (reference sequence). Trimming removed 7 bases from V and 0 bases from J, with 9 bases in between. CDR3 amino acids: CSVENHQETQYF. The CDR3 bases are TGCAGTGTTGAGAACCACCAAGAGACCCAGTACTTC.

Ten or more counts support this clonotype. This rearrangement joins TRBV12-3 or TRBV12-4 to TRBJ1-1; D uncertain. The V end was cut by 6 bases, the J end by 0 bases, with 23 bases between. This CDR3 is built from 18 residues. Here the CDR3 DNA reads TGTGCCAGCAGGCCCGCCCTCTTGAGCTACCCTCTGAACACTGAAGCTTTCTTT. Translation gives CASRPALLSYPLNTEAFF.

This clonotype was detected many times. This chain connects TRBV6-5 to TRBJ1-2, with D maybe TRBD1 (5 bases). Germline CDR1 MNHEY, CDR2 SVGAGI. V lost 2 bases to trimming and J lost 7 bases, with 8 bases between them. The CDR3 has 12 residues. The CDR3, as DNA: TGTGCCAGCAGTTACGGTGGGGGTGGCTACACCTTC. Amino acid sequence: CASSYGGGGYTF.

This clonotype came up many times. The chain is built from TRBV28 and TRBJ2-7; 9 positions agree with TRBD1. V gave up 5 bases and J gave up 6 bases; unmatched junction bases: 11. CDR1 is MDHEN and CDR2 is SYDVKM in the germline V gene. There are 15 residues in the CDR3. The DNA of the CDR3 is TGTGCCAGCAGTCCCGGGGACAGGGAAGGATCCGAGCAGTACTTC. Translation: CASSPGDREGSEQYF.